One and the same sample provided the 18 T cell receptor beta chains below, sequenced in a study of post-analysis software for immune sequencing data. Study findings and constraints: Elevated frequency relative to controls characterized four to six TRBV segments in patients, TRBV5-6, TRBV5-1 and TRBV20-1 among them.

TCR beta cDNA libraries had unique molecular identifiers. TCRdb re-analysed the PCR reads in MiXCR, keeping a single row per CDR3 protein. The sample lists roughly 600,000 distinct CDR3 sequences, 44% seen once, with approximately 1.7% in the top ten. Their recognized antigens are unknown. The sample was blood. These receptors all stem from a girl between 5 and 17 years old with multiple sclerosis.

The genes are TRBV29-1 and TRBJ1-3; no definite D call. Germline CDR1 is SQVTM and CDR2 is ANQGSEA. Trimming cost V 5 bases and J 3 bases, with 11 bases left between them. The CDR3 has 13 residues. CDR3 in DNA: TGCAGCGTTTCAAAACTGGGTGGAAACACCATATATTTT. It is translated as CSVSKLGGNTIYF.

The CDR3 DNA is TGCAGTGCTACTGATGGGGGCAATGAAAAACTGTTTTTT. Protein sequence: CSATDGGNEKLFF. The chain uses TRBV20-1 and TRBJ1-4, with a weak D call TRBD1 (6 bases). The CDR3 sequence is 13 residues long. Germline lookup yields CDR1 DFQATT and CDR2 SNEGSKA (reference sequence). V was shortened by 4 bases and J by 5 bases, with 11 bases between the two germline ends.

This clonotype occurred a few times. The V call is TRBV29-1, the J call TRBJ1-2; D gene unclear. Trimming shortened V by 6 bases and J by 5 bases, and 13 bases separated the two germline ends. There are 12 residues in the CDR3. CDR1 and CDR2 from the germline V gene are SQVTM and ANQGSEA. In nucleotides, the CDR3 is TGCAGCGTCCGAAGGGAGATGTATGGCTACACCTTC. This gives the protein CSVRREMYGYTF. Filled out from reference TRBV29-1 and TRBJ1-2, the complete variable domain reads SAVISQKPSRDICQRGTSLTIQCQVDSQVTMMFWYRQQPGQSLTLIATANQGSEATYESGFVIDKFPISRPNLTFSTLTVSNMSPEDSSIYLCSVRREMYGYTFGSGTRLTVV.

This clonotype showed up just once. A junction boundary mismatches the germline segment, possibly from a read error. The V gene is TRBV4-2, the J gene TRBJ2-3; the D gene is possibly TRBD2 (5 bases). CDR3 size: 13 residues. The germline gives CDR1 LGHNA, CDR2 YNFKEQ. The CDR3, as DNA: TGTGCCGGCAGCCAAGCTCGGGATGAGACGCAGTATTTT. Protein product: CAGSQARDETQYF.

The V gene is TRBV12-3 or TRBV12-4, the J gene TRBJ2-3; no reliable D call. The CDR3 has 12 residues. Trimming left V 5 bases short and J 3 bases short, with 6 bases between. The CDR3 region has the DNA TGTGCCAGCAGTCATGCTACAGATACGCAGTATTTT. This gives the protein CASSHATDTQYF.

The chain is built from TRBV9 and TRBJ2-7; no reliable D call. Germline-derived CDR1 and CDR2 are SGDLS and YYNGEE. V lost 4 bases to trimming and J lost 3 bases, with 11 bases between them. The CDR3 is 13 residues long. DNA of the CDR3: TGTGCCAGCAGCCTGGGGATATACTACGAGCAGTACTTC. This sequence encodes CASSLGIYYEQYF.

This clonotype showed up just a few times. The gene calls are TRBV12-3 or TRBV12-4 and TRBJ2-1, with D perhaps TRBD1 (5 bases). The CDR3 is 13 residues long. Trimming took off 6 bases at V and 6 bases at J, with 12 bases between the two ends. CDR3 bases: TGTGCCAGCAGACACGGCAGGGTCAATGAGCAGTTCTTC. It translates to CASRHGRVNEQFF.

This clonotype came up a few times. V and J are TRBV29-1 and TRBJ1-1; the D gene is possibly TRBD1 (5 bases). The CDR3 is made up of 15 amino acids. Trimming stripped 1 base from V and 4 bases from J, with 16 bases between. Per germline, CDR1 SQVTM and CDR2 ANQGSEA. The CDR3 DNA reads as TGCAGCGTTGAAGCTGGGTCAGGGTGGGGCACTGAAGCTTTCTTT. Encoded protein: CSVEAGSGWGTEAFF.

The chain is built from TRBV20-1 and TRBJ1-4, with D perhaps matching TRBD1 (6 bases). Germline V gives CDR1 DFQATT, CDR2 SNEGSKA (reference sequence). The CDR3 loop spans 14 amino acids. Trimming removed 6 bases from V and 12 bases from J, with 23 bases in between. In nucleotides, the CDR3 is TGCAGTGCCCAGATTGGCGGCAGGGGCCCGGAACTGTTTTTT. Translation gives CSAQIGGRGPELFF.

This clonotype was recorded a few times. V gene TRBV4-1 combines with J gene TRBJ1-2; D is unclear. V was trimmed by 3 bases and J by 4 bases, leaving 12 bases between them. Germline V lookup: CDR1 MGHRA, CDR2 YSYEKL. The CDR3 totals 14 residues. The DNA for the CDR3 is TGCGCCAGCAGCCACCCTGAGCCTCCCTATGGCTACACCTTC. It specifies CASSHPEPPYGYTF.

This clonotype was counted only a few times. This chain connects TRBV6-5 to TRBJ1-4; D is possibly TRBD1 (6 bases). Germline V lookup: CDR1 MNHEY, CDR2 SVGAGI. This CDR3 contains 14 residues. V lost 4 bases, J lost 6 bases, and 12 bases lay in between. This CDR3 is CASSSLGADEKLFF. The CDR3 bases are TGTGCCAGCAGTTCTCTGGGGGCCGATGAAAAACTGTTTTTT.

This sequence joins TRBV29-1 and TRBJ1-2, with D perhaps TRBD1 (6 bases). The CDR3 runs to 13 residues. Deletions cut 3 bases from V and 6 bases from J, with 14 bases between. Germline lookup yields CDR1 SQVTM and CDR2 ANQGSEA. CDR3 amino acids: CSVDSRGADGYTF. The CDR3 coding sequence is TGCAGCGTTGATAGTAGGGGGGCGGATGGCTACACCTTC.

The rearrangement links TRBV20-1 to TRBJ2-3; 11 positions agree with TRBD2. The trim removed 1 base at V and 0 bases at J, leaving 6 bases unmatched. CDR1 DFQATT and CDR2 SNEGSKA come from the germline V gene (reference sequence). This CDR3 has 17 amino acids. The CDR3 bases are TGCAGTGCTAGAGCCTCTAGCGGGAGGCCTAGCACAGATACGCAGTATTTT. Residues: CSARASSGRPSTDTQYF.

The sample holds one count of this clonotype. This chain uses TRBV24-1 with TRBJ1-2; 9 bases map to TRBD1. The CDR3 sequence is 17 residues long. Germline loops: CDR1 KGHDR, CDR2 SFDVKD. V lost 3 bases, J lost 1 base, and 8 bases stayed unmatched. This CDR3 reads CATSDPVGQGSNYGYTF. The CDR3 DNA is TGTGCCACCAGTGATCCGGTCGGACAGGGGAGTAACTATGGCTACACCTTC.

V gene TRBV28 combines with J gene TRBJ2-1, with D tentatively TRBD1 or TRBD2 (6 bases each). The V gene's germline CDR1 is MDHEN and CDR2 SYDVKM. This CDR3 spans 13 amino acids. The CDR3 here is CASGAAIYNEQFF. DNA of the CDR3: TGTGCTTCGGGGGCGGCAATCTACAATGAGCAGTTCTTC. Full variable domain (remainder filled in from reference TRBV28 and TRBJ2-1): DVKVTQSSRYLVKRTGEKVFLECVQDMDHENMFWYRQDPGLGLRLIYFSYDVKMKEKGDIPEGYSVSREKKERFSLILESASTNQTSMYLCASGAAIYNEQFFGPGTRLTVL.

The gene calls are TRBV12-3 or TRBV12-4 and TRBJ2-5; tentative D call: TRBD2 (5 bases). Trimming removed 6 bases at V and 4 bases at J, with 15 bases between. The CDR3 loop spans 14 amino acids. The CDR3 sequence: CASSRNGGRETQYF. DNA of the CDR3: TGTGCCAGCAGCCGAAATGGTGGGAGAGAGACCCAGTACTTC.

This clonotype turned up a few times. V and J are TRBV20-1 and TRBJ1-1; no clear D. The CDR3 totals 12 residues. V was shortened by 2 bases and J by 1 base, with 5 bases between the two germline ends. The germline V gene encodes CDR1 DFQATT and CDR2 SNEGSKA (reference sequence). This CDR3 is CSARRENTEAFF. The CDR3 DNA sequence: TGCAGTGCTAGACGGGAGAACACTGAAGCTTTCTTT.

This clonotype showed up just a few times. The chain is built from TRBV11-3 and TRBJ2-5; D may be TRBD1 or TRBD2 (5 bases each). The CDR3 is 15 amino acids. Trimming shortened V by 2 bases and J by 4 bases, and 14 bases separated the two germline ends. Germline V gene lookup returns CDR1 SGHNT and CDR2 YENEEA. DNA for the CDR3: TGTGCCAGCAGCTTACAGTGGGGACCTGGAGAGACCCAGTACTTC. Translation gives CASSLQWGPGETQYF.